This entry features one T cell receptor (beta chain) sequence. The antigen is undetermined. The data were taken from a study of early T cells in non-severe SARS-CoV-2 infection. Study at large: The input, bulk RNA from unsorted whole blood, was sequenced, and chains were unpaired.

Germline V lookup: CDR1 SGHTA, CDR2 FQGNSA. Trimming pared 5 bases from V and 6 bases from J, leaving 8 bases between. The CDR3 consists of 11 residues. Tagging with unique molecular identifiers was applied to individual cDNA molecules. TCRdb re-called the 5' RACE reads through MiXCR, storing one row per CDR3 protein. Of roughly 69,000 distinct CDR3 sequences listed, approximately 9.1% were seen once; the top ten hold about a sixth. Whole-study findings and limits: Reliance on VDJdb matching favored anti-spike CD8 responses; private and CD4 specificities were missed.

This specimen consisted of whole blood, obtained at baseline. The chain has TRBV7-2 and TRBJ2-7; D is undetermined. The receptor comes from an adult who was a healthcare worker with PCR-confirmed SARS-CoV-2 infection or an uninfected control (not recorded which). Written as DNA, the CDR3 is TGTGCCAGCAGCCGGGTGGGCGAGCAGTACTTC. Translating it yields CASSRVGEQYF.